The 15 T cell receptor beta chains below all came from one sample that was sequenced in a study of blood T cell repertoires in COVID-19. Some clones are missing from TCRdb's copy, which holds only in-frame ones; the method was immunoSEQ multiplex PCR. The data contain roughly 100,000 clones, roughly 69% of them singletons. What was sequenced was peripheral blood. These receptors all stem from an older man with acute or convalescent COVID-19.

This clone appeared many times. This sequence joins TRBV6-5 and TRBJ1-1; 8 bases fit TRBD1. The germline CDR1 and CDR2 sequences are MNHEY and SVGAGI. This CDR3 contains 14 residues. V shed 5 bases and J 6 bases; nucleotides not matched to a gene: 8. CDR3 region: CASSRRQGWAEAFF. For the CDR3, the DNA is TGTGCCAGCAGTAGGCGACAGGGGTGGGCTGAAGCTTTCTTT.

In DNA, the CDR3 is TGTGCCAGCTCACCACCGGGACAGGGTGACTCACCCCTCCACTTT. Translating gives CASSPPGQGDSPLHF. This chain joins TRBV18 and TRBJ1-6, with 9 bases that match TRBD1. J gave up 10 bases and V 0 bases, and 4 bases lay outside the gene matches. The germline gives CDR1 KGHSH, CDR2 LQKENI. This CDR3 contains 15 residues.

Many counts were recorded for this clone. The J gene is TRBJ2-7, the V gene TRBV7-9, with 8 positions matching TRBD1. V lost 6 bases to trimming and J lost 3 bases; unmatched junction nucleotides: 4. Germline V gives CDR1 SEHNR, CDR2 FQNEAQ (reference sequence). The CDR3 contains 13 residues. CDR3: CASRRQGRYEQYF. The CDR3 coding sequence is TGTGCCAGCAGGAGACAGGGGCGCTACGAGCAGTACTTC.

V and J are TRBV5-4 and TRBJ1-4, with unresolved D. The CDR3 extends over 14 amino acids. Germline CDR1 SGHNT, CDR2 YYREEE (reference sequence). The germline V and J ends were trimmed by 6 bases and 2 bases, with 11 bases remaining between them. The CDR3 DNA sequence: TGTGCCAGCACCCTTGGAGGGACTAATGAAAAACTGTTTTTT. Its protein is CASTLGGTNEKLFF.

CDR3 in amino acids: CASSPNRDGNSPLHF. The CDR3 coding sequence is TGCGCCAGCAGCCCTAACAGGGATGGCAATTCACCCCTCCACTTT. The V call is TRBV4-3, the J call TRBJ1-6, with a weak D call TRBD1 (6 bases). Germline CDR1 is LGHNA and CDR2 is YSLEER. V gave up 4 bases and J gave up 7 bases, with 14 bases separating them. This CDR3 comprises 15 residues.

This chain connects TRBV2 to TRBJ1-4; D is unclear. CDR1 and CDR2 (germline): SNHLY, FYNNEI. The length of the CDR3 is 11 residues. Trimming left V 4 bases short and J 9 bases short, with 6 bases between. The CDR3 DNA sequence: TGTGCCAGCAGTGCGTCTCAAAAACTGTTTTTT. Its translation is CASSASQKLFF.

This clone has just one count. The gene calls are TRBV19 and TRBJ1-5, with TRBD1 matching over 7 bases. Per germline, CDR1 LNHDA and CDR2 SQIVND (reference sequence). J was trimmed by 5 bases and V by 4 bases; bases with no gene match: 8. The CDR3 totals 15 residues. The CDR3, as DNA: TGTGCCAGTAGTAAAACGACAGGGAGTCATCAGCCCCAGCATTTT. This codes for CASSKTTGSHQPQHF.

This clone counts as medium-sized. The chain combines TRBV4-2 with TRBJ2-7; 7 bases are a match to TRBD2. The CDR3 contains 16 residues. V was pared by 3 bases and J by 4 bases, with 12 bases of the junction left unmatched. Germline loops: CDR1 LGHNA, CDR2 YNFKEQ. The DNA for the CDR3 is TGTGCCAGCAGCCAGTCAGGGACTAAGGGGCGATACGAGCAGTACTTC. It translates to CASSQSGTKGRYEQYF.

The chain has TRBV28 and TRBJ1-2; the D gene is possibly TRBD1 (6 bases). The CDR3 has 11 amino acids. CDR1 and CDR2 from the germline V gene are MDHEN and SYDVKM. V was pared by 10 bases and J by 8 bases, with 14 bases between. The CDR3 bases are TGTGCCAACGGGACACCCTTGGGCTACACCTTC. Translation: CANGTPLGYTF.

J is TRBJ2-1 and V is TRBV7-2, with 10 bases that match TRBD2. The J segment lost 3 bases and the V segment lost 3 bases, leaving 2 bases of the junction unmatched. This CDR3 comprises 15 residues. Germline V CDR1 and CDR2: SGHTA, FQGNSA. CDR3 sequence: CASSLGLANYNEQFF. The DNA of the CDR3 is TGTGCCAGCAGCTTGGGACTAGCGAACTACAATGAGCAGTTCTTC.

The gene calls are TRBV18 and TRBJ2-5; 9 bases match TRBD1. This CDR3 is 14 amino acids long. J gave up 3 bases and V 6 bases, and 5 bases lay outside the gene matches. In germline, CDR1 is KGHSH, CDR2 LQKENI. The CDR3 region has the DNA TGTGCCAGCTCGTTCCGGGACAGGGAAGAGACCCAGTACTTC. This encodes CASSFRDREETQYF.

This sequence joins TRBV6-5 and TRBJ1-4; perhaps TRBD1 as D (5 bases). Trimming removed 6 bases at V and 0 bases at J, with 11 bases between. Germline lookup yields CDR1 MNHEY and CDR2 SVGAGI. The CDR3 spans 15 residues. Here the CDR3 DNA reads TGTGCCAGCAGCAGAACAGGTTCAACTAATGAAAAACTGTTTTTT. This translates into CASSRTGSTNEKLFF.

The chain is built from TRBV9 and TRBJ2-3, with 13 bases matching TRBD2. This CDR3 region has 16 residues. V trimming: 4 bases; J trimming: 4 bases; junction bases outside the gene matches: 6. CDR1 is SGDLS and CDR2 is YYNGEE in the germline V gene. DNA for the CDR3: TGTGCCAGCAGCCAGACTAGCGGGAGGTCGGCAGATACGCAGTATTTT. Translating gives CASSQTSGRSADTQYF.

This rearrangement joins TRBV5-5 to TRBJ2-2; 13 bases agree with TRBD2. Germline lookup yields CDR1 SGHKS and CDR2 YYEKEE (reference sequence). The CDR3 spans 16 residues. The V gene end was trimmed by 4 bases and the J gene end by 4 bases; junction bases not matched to a gene: 4. For the CDR3, the DNA is TGTGCCAGCAGCCCCGGACTAGCGGGAGTCACCGGGGAGCTGTTTTTT. Protein sequence: CASSPGLAGVTGELFF.

The chain recombines TRBV29-1 with TRBJ1-6; D is possibly TRBD1 (5 bases). The V gene lost 6 bases and the J gene lost 9 bases, with 15 bases spanning the gap. The V gene's germline CDR1 is SQVTM and CDR2 ANQGSEA. The CDR3 is made up of 13 amino acids. The CDR3 protein is CSVATGGGSPLHF. Here the CDR3 DNA reads TGCAGCGTCGCTACAGGCGGGGGTTCACCCCTCCACTTT.